Shown below are 3 T cell receptor beta chains from a single sample sequenced in a study of OX40 agonist ivuxolimab in advanced cancers. TCRdb's copy holds only in-frame clones and misses some; the assay was immunoSEQ multiplex PCR. The sample has roughly 76,000 clones; 85% are singletons. Sequences were derived from CD4+ or CD8+ T cells sorted from blood, sampled in a trial of the OX40 agonist ivuxolimab. These receptor sequences come from an adult with an advanced solid tumor such as melanoma, head and neck, liver or kidney cancer.

The chain links TRBV11-2 to TRBJ1-2; TRBD1 aligns across 9 bases. V dropped 3 bases and J dropped 8; count of bases not matched to a gene: 10. Germline V gene data show CDR1 as SGHAT and CDR2 as FQNNGV. This CDR3 is built from 15 residues. The CDR3 region is CASSLGTGGSGGYTF. The DNA for the CDR3 is TGTGCCAGCAGCTTGGGTACAGGGGGCTCAGGAGGCTACACCTTC.

J is TRBJ2-5 and V is TRBV9; 10 nucleotides match TRBD2. This CDR3 is built from 17 residues. CDR1 is SGDLS and CDR2 is YYNGEE in the germline V gene. J was trimmed by 2 bases and V by 4 bases; bases with no gene match: 11. The CDR3 DNA reads as TGTGCCAGCAGCCCCTCCGGTAGCGGGGGGATACAAGAGACCCAGTACTTC. Protein product: CASSPSGSGGIQETQYF. The whole variable domain, filled in from reference TRBV9 and TRBJ2-5, reads DSGVTQTPKHLITATGQRVTLRCSPRSGDLSVYWYQQSLDQGLQFLIQYYNGEERAKGNILERFSAQQFPDLHSELNLSSLELGDSALYFCASSPSGSGGIQETQYFGPGTRLLVL.

By sample share, this clone is medium-sized (0.01 to 0.1%). Here the CDR3 DNA reads TGTGCCAGCAGTGAACCCCCGGACAGGGTTTCACCCCTCCACTTT. Protein product: CASSEPPDRVSPLHF. The chain links TRBV6-1 to TRBJ1-6, with 8 bases matching TRBD1. CDR1 and CDR2 (germline): MNHNS, SASEGT. V was clipped by 2 bases and J by 9 bases; unmatched bases: 6. The CDR3 has 15 amino acids.